Listed below are T cell receptor beta chains from one sample, sequenced in a study of blood T cells in healthy people across ages. TCRdb ran MiXCR on the 5' RACE reads and lists one entry per CDR3 protein. Of 1.5 million to 1.9 million distinct CDR3 sequences listed, roughly two fifths were seen once; the top ten hold around 4%. The sample consisted of blood. These receptors came from a woman under 30 in good health. The CDR3 runs from the conserved cysteine through the conserved F or W. A D gene is named only where the DNA matches it firmly. The size field is filled for only some rows; it gives once, few, many or a size class.

CDR3 protein: CSAQGSNQPQYF; CDR3 DNA: TGCAGTGCTCAGGGGAGCAATCAGCCCCAGTATTTT; D gene: NA; clone size: NA; V gene: TRBV20-1; J gene: TRBJ2-3
CDR3 protein: CASRRDRDGYTF; CDR3 DNA: TGTGCCAGCAGGCGGGACAGGGATGGCTACACCTTC; D gene: TRBD1; clone size: few; V gene: TRBV28; J gene: TRBJ1-2
CDR3 protein: CSAPRGSGSYEQYF; CDR3 DNA: TGCAGTGCCCCTCGGGGGAGCGGCTCCTACGAGCAGTACTTC; D gene: NA; clone size: NA; V gene: TRBV20-1; J gene: TRBJ2-7
CDR3 protein: CASTPYDSGGPTDTQYF; CDR3 DNA: TGTGCCAGCACCCCTTATGATAGCGGGGGGCCCACAGATACGCAGTATTTT; D gene: TRBD2; clone size: few; V gene: TRBV27; J gene: TRBJ2-3
CDR3 protein: CATSDPRTGNEQYF; CDR3 DNA: TGTGCCACCAGTGATCCTCGGACAGGGAACGAGCAGTACTTC; D gene: TRBD1; clone size: many; V gene: TRBV24-1; J gene: TRBJ2-7
CDR3 protein: CASSSLSGRLYNEQYF; CDR3 DNA: TGTGCCAGCAGTTCGCTCAGCGGGAGGCTCTACAATGAGCAGTACTTC; D gene: TRBD2; clone size: NA; V gene: TRBV27; J gene: TRBJ2-7
CDR3 protein: CASSSLGVEKLFF; CDR3 DNA: TGTGCCAGCAGCTCGTTGGGGGTCGAAAAACTGTTTTTT; D gene: NA; clone size: NA; V gene: TRBV5-6; J gene: TRBJ1-4
CDR3 protein: CASSQRTGANYGYTF; CDR3 DNA: TGCGCCAGCAGCCAGAGGACAGGGGCTAACTATGGCTACACCTTC; D gene: TRBD1; clone size: few; V gene: TRBV4-3; J gene: TRBJ1-2
CDR3 protein: CASSPAYGPGIQYF; CDR3 DNA: TGTGCCAGCAGCCCCGCTTACGGGCCGGGCATTCAGTACTTC; D gene: NA; clone size: few; V gene: TRBV7-2; J gene: TRBJ2-4
CDR3 protein: CASSPLRRSSGASVLTF; CDR3 DNA: TGTGCCAGCTCACCACTACGGCGGAGCTCTGGGGCCAGCGTCCTGACTTTC; D gene: NA; clone size: NA; V gene: TRBV18; J gene: TRBJ2-6
CDR3 protein: CASSFNPETGAYEQYF; CDR3 DNA: TGTGCCAGCAGTTTCAATCCGGAGACAGGGGCGTACGAGCAGTACTTC; D gene: TRBD1; clone size: NA; V gene: TRBV6-2/TRBV6-3; J gene: TRBJ2-7
CDR3 protein: CASSDPYRAMRQYF; CDR3 DNA: TGTGCCAGCAGTGACCCGTACAGGGCAATGAGGCAGTACTTC; D gene: NA; clone size: NA; V gene: TRBV25-1; J gene: TRBJ2-5
CDR3 protein: CSASIGGGGYTF; CDR3 DNA: TGCAGTGCTAGTATAGGGGGCGGTGGCTACACCTTC; D gene: TRBD1; clone size: NA; V gene: TRBV20-1; J gene: TRBJ1-2
CDR3 protein: CASSSLAGGPGSYNEQFF; CDR3 DNA: TGTGCCAGCAGCTCACTAGCGGGAGGGCCGGGCTCCTACAATGAGCAGTTCTTC; D gene: TRBD2; clone size: few; V gene: TRBV7-3; J gene: TRBJ2-1
CDR3 protein: CASSYGPRGTQYF; CDR3 DNA: TGTGCCAGCAGTTACGGGCCCAGAGGTACGCAGTATTTT; D gene: NA; clone size: NA; V gene: TRBV6-2/TRBV6-3; J gene: TRBJ2-3
CDR3 protein: CASSSGGRYNEQFF; CDR3 DNA: TGCGCCAGCAGCTCTGGGGGCAGGTACAATGAGCAGTTCTTC; D gene: NA; clone size: NA; V gene: TRBV5-1; J gene: TRBJ2-1
CDR3 protein: CASSSSLYYGYTF; CDR3 DNA: TGTGCCAGCAGCTCCAGCTTGTATTATGGCTACACCTTC; D gene: NA; clone size: few; V gene: TRBV6-5; J gene: TRBJ1-2
CDR3 protein: CASEVAESTGELFF; CDR3 DNA: TGTGCCAGCGAAGTAGCGGAAAGTACCGGGGAGCTGTTTTTT; D gene: NA; clone size: NA; V gene: TRBV9; J gene: TRBJ2-2
CDR3 protein: CSARDREAGELFF; CDR3 DNA: TGCAGTGCTAGGGACAGGGAGGCCGGGGAGCTGTTTTTT; D gene: TRBD1; clone size: few; V gene: TRBV20-1; J gene: TRBJ2-2
CDR3 protein: CSARGQAGRSYEQYF; CDR3 DNA: TGCAGTGCTAGAGGGCAAGCGGGCCGCTCCTACGAGCAGTACTTC; D gene: NA; clone size: NA; V gene: TRBV20-1; J gene: TRBJ2-7
CDR3 protein: CASSYVPMAGGYNEQYF; CDR3 DNA: TGTGCCAGCAGTTACGTCCCTATGGCGGGGGGCTACAATGAGCAGTACTTC; D gene: TRBD2; clone size: NA; V gene: TRBV6-2/TRBV6-3; J gene: TRBJ2-5
CDR3 protein: CSAQIGSQPQYF; CDR3 DNA: TGCAGTGCTCAAATTGGCAGTCAGCCCCAGTATTTT; D gene: NA; clone size: NA; V gene: TRBV20-1; J gene: TRBJ2-3
CDR3 protein: CASSLDGHNEQYF; CDR3 DNA: TGTGCCAGCAGCTTAGATGGGCACAATGAGCAGTACTTC; D gene: NA; clone size: NA; V gene: TRBV7-8; J gene: TRBJ2-7
CDR3 protein: CAISESSGTVGNQPQHF; CDR3 DNA: TGTGCCATCAGTGAGTCCTCCGGGACAGTCGGCAATCAGCCCCAGCATTTT; D gene: TRBD1; clone size: NA; V gene: TRBV10-3; J gene: TRBJ1-5
CDR3 protein: CASSLGQGAGTEAFF; CDR3 DNA: TGCGCCAGCAGCTTGGGACAGGGGGCTGGAACTGAAGCTTTCTTT; D gene: TRBD1; clone size: NA; V gene: TRBV7-6; J gene: TRBJ1-1
CDR3 protein: CASSFGTRGGYTF; CDR3 DNA: TGTGCCAGCAGTTTTGGGACTCGCGGTGGCTACACCTTC; D gene: NA; clone size: few; V gene: TRBV27; J gene: TRBJ1-2
CDR3 protein: CASTLSGSGWSYEQYF; CDR3 DNA: TGTGCCAGCACCTTATCCGGATCAGGATGGTCCTACGAGCAGTACTTC; D gene: NA; clone size: NA; V gene: TRBV5-6; J gene: TRBJ2-7
CDR3 protein: CASSQASGTHNEQFF; CDR3 DNA: TGTGCCAGCAGCCAGGCTAGCGGGACCCACAATGAGCAGTTCTTC; D gene: TRBD2; clone size: few; V gene: TRBV4-2; J gene: TRBJ2-1
CDR3 protein: CASTGRTDYGYTF; CDR3 DNA: TGTGCCAGCACGGGCCGGACCGACTATGGCTACACCTTC; D gene: NA; clone size: few; V gene: TRBV27; J gene: TRBJ1-2
CDR3 protein: CASRADPFLYSNQPQHF; CDR3 DNA: TGTGCCAGCAGGGCGGACCCATTCTTATATAGCAATCAGCCCCAGCATTTT; D gene: NA; clone size: NA; V gene: TRBV6-2/TRBV6-3; J gene: TRBJ1-5
CDR3 protein: CASSSSLGRLGGELFF; CDR3 DNA: TGTGCCAGCAGTTCAAGCCTGGGAAGGCTTGGCGGGGAGCTGTTTTTT; D gene: NA; clone size: few; V gene: TRBV6-5; J gene: TRBJ2-2
CDR3 protein: CASSPTLGIEREQYF; CDR3 DNA: TGTGCCAGCAGCCCCACCCTAGGGATAGAGCGCGAGCAGTACTTC; D gene: NA; clone size: once; V gene: TRBV9; J gene: TRBJ2-7
CDR3 protein: CASSSEAVVSYNEQFF; CDR3 DNA: TGTGCCAGCAGTTCCGAAGCGGTAGTGTCCTACAATGAGCAGTTCTTC; D gene: NA; clone size: NA; V gene: TRBV6-5; J gene: TRBJ2-1
CDR3 protein: CASSLNLIGGGGTQYF; CDR3 DNA: TGTGCCAGCAGTTTAAATCTCATTGGCGGAGGCGGTACGCAGTATTTT; D gene: NA; clone size: NA; V gene: TRBV27; J gene: TRBJ2-3
CDR3 protein: CASTEDTGSGYGYTF; CDR3 DNA: TGTGCCAGTACCGAAGACACAGGGAGTGGGTATGGCTACACCTTC; D gene: NA; clone size: NA; V gene: TRBV19; J gene: TRBJ1-2
CDR3 protein: CASRPHLQQETQYF; CDR3 DNA: TGTGCCAGCAGGCCGCATTTACAACAAGAGACCCAGTACTTC; D gene: NA; clone size: few; V gene: TRBV11-2; J gene: TRBJ2-5
CDR3 protein: CASSYSQAVTRYEQYF; CDR3 DNA: TGTGCCAGCAGTTACTCCCAGGCGGTGACCCGCTACGAGCAGTACTTC; D gene: NA; clone size: NA; V gene: TRBV6-5; J gene: TRBJ2-7
CDR3 protein: CASSPIGGHTEAFF; CDR3 DNA: TGTGCCAGCAGCCCGATAGGCGGTCACACTGAAGCTTTCTTT; D gene: NA; clone size: once; V gene: TRBV9; J gene: TRBJ1-1
CDR3 protein: CASSLDSSYGELFF; CDR3 DNA: TGTGCCAGCAGCTTAGACAGCTCATACGGGGAGCTGTTTTTT; D gene: NA; clone size: few; V gene: TRBV7-2; J gene: TRBJ2-2
CDR3 protein: CSVLLVDRTDTQYF; CDR3 DNA: TGCAGCGTTCTTTTAGTGGACCGCACAGATACGCAGTATTTT; D gene: NA; clone size: NA; V gene: TRBV29-1; J gene: TRBJ2-3
CDR3 protein: CASSQDSGTGHYGYTF; CDR3 DNA: TGCGCCAGCAGCCAAGATAGTGGGACAGGGCACTATGGCTACACCTTC; D gene: TRBD1; clone size: few; V gene: TRBV4-3; J gene: TRBJ1-2
CDR3 protein: CASSLRSESYEKYF; CDR3 DNA: TGCGCCAGCAGCTTGAGGTCCGAGTCCTACGAGAAGTACTTC; D gene: NA; clone size: few; V gene: TRBV5-1; J gene: TRBJ2-7
CDR3 protein: CAWSQGDGQPQHF; CDR3 DNA: TGTGCCTGGAGCCAGGGGGACGGTCAGCCCCAGCATTTT; D gene: TRBD1; clone size: once; V gene: TRBV30; J gene: TRBJ1-5
CDR3 protein: CSARDGAGARTGELFF; CDR3 DNA: TGCAGTGCTAGAGATGGGGCGGGAGCTAGGACCGGGGAGCTGTTTTTT; D gene: TRBD2; clone size: NA; V gene: TRBV20-1; J gene: TRBJ2-2
CDR3 protein: CASSARASTGELFF; CDR3 DNA: TGTGCCAGCAGCGCTCGGGCTTCCACCGGGGAGCTGTTTTTT; D gene: NA; clone size: NA; V gene: TRBV9; J gene: TRBJ2-2
CDR3 protein: CASIRAQLNTEAFF; CDR3 DNA: TGTGCCAGCATTCGGGCTCAGCTGAACACTGAAGCTTTCTTT; D gene: NA; clone size: NA; V gene: TRBV12-3/TRBV12-4; J gene: TRBJ1-1
CDR3 protein: CASSSRRGSDTQYF; CDR3 DNA: TGTGCCAGCAGCTCCAGGAGGGGTTCCGATACGCAGTATTTT; D gene: NA; clone size: few; V gene: TRBV7-2; J gene: TRBJ2-3
CDR3 protein: CSVDRTENTEAFF; CDR3 DNA: TGCAGCGTTGATAGGACGGAGAACACTGAAGCTTTCTTT; D gene: NA; clone size: NA; V gene: TRBV29-1; J gene: TRBJ1-1
CDR3 protein: CASSLAASSTEAFF; CDR3 DNA: TGTGCCAGCAGCTTAGCGGCATCGTCCACTGAAGCTTTCTTT; D gene: NA; clone size: NA; V gene: TRBV7-9; J gene: TRBJ1-1
CDR3 protein: CASSPDRQHGYTF; CDR3 DNA: TGTGCCAGCTCACCTGACAGGCAGCATGGCTACACCTTC; D gene: NA; clone size: NA; V gene: TRBV18; J gene: TRBJ1-2